This is a list of T cell receptor beta chains from one sample in a study of cytomegalovirus exposure and HLA in healthy donors. Here immunoSEQ multiplex PCR was the method, and the copy in TCRdb shows in-frame clones only, minus some. In the table there are 150,000 to 200,000 clones, 82% of which are singletons. The source material was PBMCs. All receptors come from a young woman in good health and CMV-seronegative. Each CDR3 is given with its conserved first and last residue. Each record gives: clone size, J gene, V gene, D gene, CDR3 DNA, CDR3 protein. The D gene is left open where the match is weak. Clone size is shown for a subset of rows, as once, few, many or a class of expanded clone.

clone_size: -; j_call: TRBJ1-4; v_call: TRBV5-7; d_call: -; cdr3_nt: TGTGCCAGGACCAATGGGGAGGTTAGTGAAAAACTGTTTTTT; cdr3_aa: CARTNGEVSEKLFF
clone_size: once; j_call: TRBJ1-1; v_call: TRBV7-9; d_call: -; cdr3_nt: TGTGCCAGCAGCTCCCAGGGTCCCACTGAAGCTTTCTTT; cdr3_aa: CASSSQGPTEAFF
clone_size: -; j_call: TRBJ1-2; v_call: TRBV20-1; d_call: TRBD1; cdr3_nt: TGCAGTGCTCAGGGGGCGGATGGCTACACCTTC; cdr3_aa: CSAQGADGYTF
clone_size: -; j_call: TRBJ1-1; v_call: TRBV4-1; d_call: TRBD1; cdr3_nt: TGCGCCAGTAGGGACAGCAGTTTCATGAACACTGAAGCTTTCTTT; cdr3_aa: CASRDSSFMNTEAFF
clone_size: -; j_call: TRBJ1-3; v_call: TRBV6-5; d_call: -; cdr3_nt: TGTGCCAGCAGTTACTCGAGTCCAGGAAACACCATATATTTT; cdr3_aa: CASSYSSPGNTIYF
clone_size: -; j_call: TRBJ2-3; v_call: TRBV11-2; d_call: -; cdr3_nt: TGTGCCAGCAGCTTACCTCGAGGACTGCCTACCACAGATACGCAGTATTTT; cdr3_aa: CASSLPRGLPTTDTQYF
clone_size: few; j_call: TRBJ1-4; v_call: TRBV2; d_call: -; cdr3_nt: TGTGCCAGCAGGAACCAGGGAGGGACTAATGAAAAACTGTTTTTT; cdr3_aa: CASRNQGGTNEKLFF
clone_size: -; j_call: TRBJ2-7; v_call: TRBV4-3; d_call: -; cdr3_nt: TGCGCCAGCAGCCAAGATGCGGGGTCCTACGAGCAGTACTTC; cdr3_aa: CASSQDAGSYEQYF
clone_size: -; j_call: TRBJ1-1; v_call: TRBV19; d_call: TRBD1; cdr3_nt: TGTGCCAGTAGTTCCAAGGACAGGTTGAGGACTGAAGCTTTCTTT; cdr3_aa: CASSSKDRLRTEAFF
clone_size: -; j_call: TRBJ2-5; v_call: TRBV7-9; d_call: TRBD1; cdr3_nt: TGTGCCAGCAGCCCGTCCCTGGGACAGGGGACAGAGACCCAGTACTTC; cdr3_aa: CASSPSLGQGTETQYF
clone_size: -; j_call: TRBJ2-3; v_call: TRBV9; d_call: TRBD2; cdr3_nt: TGTGCCAGCAGCGTAGGTTCTAGCGGGATTGATACGCAGTATTTT; cdr3_aa: CASSVGSSGIDTQYF
clone_size: -; j_call: TRBJ1-5; v_call: TRBV28; d_call: TRBD1; cdr3_nt: TGTGCCAGCAGTTCCACGACAGGGAGGAATCAGCCCCAGCATTTT; cdr3_aa: CASSSTTGRNQPQHF
clone_size: -; j_call: TRBJ2-7; v_call: TRBV7-2; d_call: TRBD1; cdr3_nt: TGTGCCAGCACCCTACGCCGGGACAGACCCACCTACGAGCAGTACTTC; cdr3_aa: CASTLRRDRPTYEQYF
clone_size: -; j_call: TRBJ1-5; v_call: TRBV7-9; d_call: TRBD1; cdr3_nt: TGTTCCAGCAGCCAATTAACAGGGGACGGGGTCAATCAGCCCCAGCATTTT; cdr3_aa: CSSSQLTGDGVNQPQHF
clone_size: -; j_call: TRBJ2-1; v_call: TRBV10-3; d_call: -; cdr3_nt: TGTGCCATCAGCGGTAGCGGAGAGCAGTTCTTC; cdr3_aa: CAISGSGEQFF
clone_size: -; j_call: TRBJ1-2; v_call: TRBV5-4; d_call: -; cdr3_nt: TGTGCCAGCAGCGAGGGACTTCTATATGGCTACACCTTC; cdr3_aa: CASSEGLLYGYTF
clone_size: few; j_call: TRBJ2-1; v_call: TRBV7-9; d_call: TRBD2; cdr3_nt: TGTGCCAGCAGCTTAGATCCCGGGAGGTCTTACAATGAGCAGTTCTTC; cdr3_aa: CASSLDPGRSYNEQFF
clone_size: -; j_call: TRBJ2-3; v_call: TRBV5-6; d_call: TRBD1; cdr3_nt: TGTGCCAGCAGAGCGCGCGGCAGGGGGCTAGATACGCAGTATTTT; cdr3_aa: CASRARGRGLDTQYF
clone_size: -; j_call: TRBJ1-3; v_call: TRBV6-5; d_call: -; cdr3_nt: TGTGCCAGCAGCGCCTCTGTGCGGGGGGCTTCCATATATTTT; cdr3_aa: CASSASVRGASIYF
clone_size: -; j_call: TRBJ2-5; v_call: TRBV18; d_call: TRBD2; cdr3_nt: TGTGCCAGCTCACCACCGGGGACTAACTTTCAAGAGACCCAGTACTTC; cdr3_aa: CASSPPGTNFQETQYF
clone_size: -; j_call: TRBJ1-2; v_call: TRBV10-3; d_call: -; cdr3_nt: TGTGCCATCAGTGGGAGCTATGGCTACACCTTC; cdr3_aa: CAISGSYGYTF
clone_size: -; j_call: TRBJ2-3; v_call: TRBV29-1; d_call: -; cdr3_nt: TGCAGCGTTGAAGAATTCGGTAATACAGATACGCAGTATTTT; cdr3_aa: CSVEEFGNTDTQYF
clone_size: -; j_call: TRBJ2-1; v_call: TRBV4-3; d_call: -; cdr3_nt: TGCGCCAGCAGCCAAGGGTGGAATAGCGGTAGTGAGCAGTTCTTC; cdr3_aa: CASSQGWNSGSEQFF
clone_size: -; j_call: TRBJ2-7; v_call: TRBV29-1; d_call: -; cdr3_nt: TGCAGCGTTGTGCTCAGGGGAGACTACGAGCAGTACTTC; cdr3_aa: CSVVLRGDYEQYF
clone_size: -; j_call: TRBJ2-1; v_call: TRBV9; d_call: TRBD2; cdr3_nt: TGTGCCAGCAGCGTTCAGGGAGGGAATGAGCAGTTCTTC; cdr3_aa: CASSVQGGNEQFF
clone_size: -; j_call: TRBJ1-2; v_call: TRBV18; d_call: -; cdr3_nt: TGTGCCAGCTCACCGCCAGGAGGCTATGGCTACACCTTC; cdr3_aa: CASSPPGGYGYTF
clone_size: few; j_call: TRBJ2-5; v_call: TRBV9; d_call: -; cdr3_nt: TGTGCCAGCAGCGTATTCGGCCAAGAGACCCAGTACTTC; cdr3_aa: CASSVFGQETQYF
clone_size: -; j_call: TRBJ1-3; v_call: TRBV6-5; d_call: -; cdr3_nt: TGTGTCTCGAAGGCGGCGGGAGGTGGAAACACCATATATTTT; cdr3_aa: CVSKAAGGGNTIYF
clone_size: -; j_call: TRBJ2-5; v_call: TRBV4-1; d_call: TRBD2; cdr3_nt: TGCGCCAGCAGCCGAGGGACTAGCGGGAGTTCGGTGGAAGAGACCCAGTACTTC; cdr3_aa: CASSRGTSGSSVEETQYF
clone_size: -; j_call: TRBJ2-1; v_call: TRBV7-9; d_call: -; cdr3_nt: TGTGCCAGCAGCGTTGGCCGATATGAGCAGTTCTTC; cdr3_aa: CASSVGRYEQFF
clone_size: -; j_call: TRBJ1-2; v_call: TRBV4-1; d_call: -; cdr3_nt: TGCGCCAGCAGCCCCCTAGCGACCCCGGGGAGCTACACCTTC; cdr3_aa: CASSPLATPGSYTF
clone_size: -; j_call: TRBJ1-1; v_call: TRBV7-9; d_call: TRBD1; cdr3_nt: TGTTCCAGCAGCTTTGGACAGGGTGAAGCTTTCTTT; cdr3_aa: CSSSFGQGEAFF
clone_size: -; j_call: TRBJ1-2; v_call: TRBV2; d_call: -; cdr3_nt: TGTGCCAGCAGAGGACAAAATTTAGATGGCTACACCTTC; cdr3_aa: CASRGQNLDGYTF
clone_size: few; j_call: TRBJ1-2; v_call: TRBV6-5; d_call: -; cdr3_nt: TGTGCCATTGCCAGGTCGGGGTCAAACTATGGCTACACCTTC; cdr3_aa: CAIARSGSNYGYTF
clone_size: -; j_call: TRBJ1-1; v_call: TRBV7-2; d_call: -; cdr3_nt: TGTGCCAGCAGCTTAGATTGGGGCAGGGAAGCTTTCTTT; cdr3_aa: CASSLDWGREAFF
clone_size: -; j_call: TRBJ2-5; v_call: TRBV9; d_call: -; cdr3_nt: TGTGCCAGCAGCGTAGGGTTCATGCAGGGGCTGGGAGAGACCCAGTACTTC; cdr3_aa: CASSVGFMQGLGETQYF
clone_size: -; j_call: TRBJ1-6; v_call: TRBV6-5; d_call: TRBD1; cdr3_nt: TGTGCCAGCAGCTACCGGGGGACAGGGTTGTATTCACCCCTCCACTTT; cdr3_aa: CASSYRGTGLYSPLHF
clone_size: -; j_call: TRBJ2-3; v_call: TRBV11-2; d_call: TRBD2; cdr3_nt: TGTGCCAGCAGCCTGGCGGGAGCCACACGGACAGATACGCAGTATTTT; cdr3_aa: CASSLAGATRTDTQYF
clone_size: once; j_call: TRBJ1-4; v_call: TRBV10-2; d_call: -; cdr3_nt: TGCGCCAGCAGTGAGACGGGGGGCATGGAAAAACTGTTTTTT; cdr3_aa: CASSETGGMEKLFF
clone_size: few; j_call: TRBJ1-5; v_call: TRBV25-1; d_call: TRBD1; cdr3_nt: TGTGCCAGCAGTGAAGGGACAGGGTTTAATAGCAATCAGCCCCAGCATTTT; cdr3_aa: CASSEGTGFNSNQPQHF
clone_size: -; j_call: TRBJ1-5; v_call: TRBV19; d_call: -; cdr3_nt: TGTGCCAGTAGTGCCCTAGGGGGGGCGTCTTATCAGCCCCAGCATTTT; cdr3_aa: CASSALGGASYQPQHF
clone_size: -; j_call: TRBJ2-1; v_call: TRBV5-1; d_call: -; cdr3_nt: TGCGCCAGCAGCCACGGGAGTACAGCCTACAATGAGCAGTTCTTC; cdr3_aa: CASSHGSTAYNEQFF
clone_size: -; j_call: TRBJ2-7; v_call: TRBV6-1; d_call: TRBD2; cdr3_nt: TGTGCCAGCAGCCGGACTAGTCTCGGGTACGAGCAGTACTTC; cdr3_aa: CASSRTSLGYEQYF